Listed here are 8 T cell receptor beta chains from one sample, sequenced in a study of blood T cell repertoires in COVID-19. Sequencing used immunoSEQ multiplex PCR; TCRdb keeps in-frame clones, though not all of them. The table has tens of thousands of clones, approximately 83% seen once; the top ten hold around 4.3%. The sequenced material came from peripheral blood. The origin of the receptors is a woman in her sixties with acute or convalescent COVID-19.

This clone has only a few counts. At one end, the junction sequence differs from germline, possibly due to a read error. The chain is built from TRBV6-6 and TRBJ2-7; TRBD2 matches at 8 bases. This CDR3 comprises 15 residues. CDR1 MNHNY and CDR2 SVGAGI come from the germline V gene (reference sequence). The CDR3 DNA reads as TGTGCCAGCAGCCTCCTCCCTACTAGCGGAGCCGAGGAGTACTTC. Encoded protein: CASSLLPTSGAEEYF.

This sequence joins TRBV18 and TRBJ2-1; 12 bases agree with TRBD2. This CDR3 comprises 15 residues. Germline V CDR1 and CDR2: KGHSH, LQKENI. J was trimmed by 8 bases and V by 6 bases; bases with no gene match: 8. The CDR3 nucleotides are TGTGCCAGCTCCCCCTCCGGACTAGCGGGATATGAGCAGTTCTTC. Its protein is CASSPSGLAGYEQFF.

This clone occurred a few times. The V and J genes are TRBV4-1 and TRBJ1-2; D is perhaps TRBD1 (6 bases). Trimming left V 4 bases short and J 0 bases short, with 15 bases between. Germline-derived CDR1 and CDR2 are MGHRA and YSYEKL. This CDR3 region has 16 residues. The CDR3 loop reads CASSPSLAGANYGYTF. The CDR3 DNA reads TGCGCCAGCAGCCCCAGTCTGGCAGGGGCTAACTATGGCTACACCTTC.

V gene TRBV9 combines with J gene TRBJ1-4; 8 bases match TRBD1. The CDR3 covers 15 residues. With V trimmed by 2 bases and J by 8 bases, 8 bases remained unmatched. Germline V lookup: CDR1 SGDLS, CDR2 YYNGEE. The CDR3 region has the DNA TGTGCCAGCAGCGTTGGAGGACAGGGAGGAGAAAAACTGTTTTTT. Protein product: CASSVGGQGGEKLFF.

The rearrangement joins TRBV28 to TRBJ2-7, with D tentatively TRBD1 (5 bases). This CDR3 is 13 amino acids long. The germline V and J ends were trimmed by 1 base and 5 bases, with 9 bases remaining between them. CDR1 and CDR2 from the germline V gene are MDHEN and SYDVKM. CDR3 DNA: TGTGCCAGCAGTTTATTGGTGGGGCACGAGCAGTACTTC. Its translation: CASSLLVGHEQYF.

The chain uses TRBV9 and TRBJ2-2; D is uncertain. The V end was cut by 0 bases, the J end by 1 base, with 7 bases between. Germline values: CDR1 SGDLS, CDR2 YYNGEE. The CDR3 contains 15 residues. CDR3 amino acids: CASSVGPENTGELFF. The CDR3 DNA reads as TGTGCCAGCAGCGTAGGCCCAGAGAACACCGGGGAGCTGTTTTTT.

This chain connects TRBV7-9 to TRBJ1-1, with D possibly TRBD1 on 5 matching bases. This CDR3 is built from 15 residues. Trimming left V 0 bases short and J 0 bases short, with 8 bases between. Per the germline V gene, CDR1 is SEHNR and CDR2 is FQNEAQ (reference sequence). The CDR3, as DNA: TGTGCCAGCAGCTTAGCAGGGGTCCTGAACACTGAAGCTTTCTTT. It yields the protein CASSLAGVLNTEAFF. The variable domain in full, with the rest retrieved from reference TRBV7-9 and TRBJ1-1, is DTGVSQNPRHKITKRGQNVTFRCDPISEHNRLYWYRQTLGQGPEFLTYFQNEAQLEKSRLLSDRFSAERPKGSFSTLEIQRTEQGDSAMYLCASSLAGVLNTEAFFGQGTRLTVV.

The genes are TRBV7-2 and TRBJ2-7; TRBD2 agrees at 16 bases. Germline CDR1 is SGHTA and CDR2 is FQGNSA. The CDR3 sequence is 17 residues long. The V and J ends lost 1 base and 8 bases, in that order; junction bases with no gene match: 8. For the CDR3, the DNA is TGTGCCAGCAGCTTAGTGGGACTAGCGGGAGGGCCAATAAAGCAGTACTTC. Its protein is CASSLVGLAGGPIKQYF.